Reported below is one T cell receptor (beta chain). This CDR3 is built from 11 residues. The sample is drawn from a study of T cell responses to AZD1222 COVID-19 vaccine. Here immunoSEQ multiplex PCR was the method, and the copy in TCRdb shows in-frame clones only, minus some. The sample consists of roughly 100,000 clones, less than 95% of them appearing once. Sequencing used peripheral blood, obtained on day 0 of AZD1222 vaccination. This TCR derives from an adult in good health. The chain is built from TRBV21-1 and TRBJ1-5. TRBV21-1 is a known pseudogene. CDR3 bases: TGTGCCAGCACCGCCGTTCAGCCCCAGCATTTT. Translating it yields CASTAVQPQHF.